Each of the 10 T cell receptor beta chains below was sequenced from the same sample in a study of T cells after yellow fever vaccination. TCRdb ran MiXCR on the 5' RACE reads and lists one entry per CDR3 protein. This table holds a few hundred thousand distinct CDR3 sequences, around 4.9% found once. The sample here was CD4+ T cells sorted from PBMCs, taken on the day of the yellow fever booster vaccination. The receptor set was obtained from a man aged 18 to 29 who received the YFV17D yellow fever vaccine.

The chain carries TRBV7-6 and TRBJ1-1; 8 nucleotides agree with TRBD1. Germline loops: CDR1 SGHVS, CDR2 FNYEAQ. The CDR3 consists of 16 residues. The junction had 8 bases not matched to a gene; V was cut back by 5 bases and J by 0 bases. CDR3 bases: TGTGCCAGCAGCCCGAGGACAGGGAGCATGAACACTGAAGCTTTCTTT. Translating gives CASSPRTGSMNTEAFF.

The table lists this clonotype with many counts. The rearrangement uses TRBV10-3 and TRBJ1-3, with a possible D match to TRBD1 (5 bases). Germline V lookup: CDR1 ENHRY, CDR2 SYGVKD. The CDR3 has 15 amino acids. V shed 4 bases and J shed 0 bases, with 10 bases lying between them. CDR3 in amino acids: CAISGQPSSGNTIYF. In DNA form, the CDR3 reads TGTGCCATCAGTGGACAGCCTAGCTCTGGAAACACCATATATTTT.

The rearrangement joins TRBV12-5 to TRBJ2-1; tentative D call: TRBD2 (5 bases). The CDR3 has 11 residues. Germline CDR1 reads LGHNT; CDR2 reads FRNRAP. Trimming took 7 bases from V and 5 from J, leaving 6 bases between them. CDR3 sequence (DNA): TGTGCTAGTGCGGGGAACAATGAGCAGTTCTTC. It translates to CASAGNNEQFF.

This clonotype occurred many times. The DNA for the CDR3 is TGCAGTGCTAGAGATGTCCTGGAAGATACGCAGTATTTT. Translated, it gives CSARDVLEDTQYF. The rearrangement joins TRBV20-1 to TRBJ2-3; no reliable D call. V lost 0 bases and J lost 5, with 9 bases in between. Germline CDR1 reads DFQATT; CDR2 reads SNEGSKA (reference sequence). This CDR3 region has 13 residues.

This clonotype was observed many times. This chain connects TRBV7-8 to TRBJ2-7, with D perhaps matching TRBD2 (7 bases). V was shortened by 2 bases and J by 4 bases, with 15 bases between the two germline ends. The V gene's germline CDR1 is SGHVS and CDR2 FQNEAQ. There are 15 residues in the CDR3. The CDR3 DNA follows: TGTGCCAGCAGCTTATCGGGGGGCCTGTTTTACGAGCAGTACTTC. It translates to CASSLSGGLFYEQYF. Drawing the rest from reference TRBV7-8 and TRBJ2-7, the complete variable domain is GAGVSQSPRYKVAKRGQDVALRCDPISGHVSLFWYQQALGQGPEFLTYFQNEAQLDKSGLPSDRFFAERPEGSVSTLKIQRTQQEDSAVYLCASSLSGGLFYEQYFGPGTRLTVT.

CDR3 nucleotides: TGTGCCAGCAGCTTAGTAACCCTGTCGGAGCGGGGGGCCTCCTACGAGCAGTACGTC. Protein product: CASSLVTLSERGASYEQYV. The chain carries TRBV11-2 and TRBJ2-7; 9 positions match TRBD2. The CDR3 has 19 amino acids. The junction had 13 bases not matched to a gene; V was cut back by 1 base and J by 0 bases. Germline V gene sequence: CDR1 SGHAT, CDR2 FQNNGV.

The chain's CDR3 is CASSQGVVGVAEQFF. CDR3 bases: TGTGCCAGCAGCCAAGGGGTTGTAGGGGTTGCTGAGCAGTTCTTC. The chain has TRBV3-1 and TRBJ2-1; D might be TRBD1 (5 bases). The germline CDR1 and CDR2 sequences are LGHDT and YNNKEL (reference sequence). Trimming pared 1 base from V and 9 bases from J, leaving 16 bases between. CDR3 length: 15 amino acids.

The gene calls are TRBV10-3 and TRBJ1-1, with D perhaps TRBD1 (6 bases). This CDR3 spans 13 amino acids. CDR1 is ENHRY, CDR2 SYGVKD, per germline. Trimming took 3 bases from V and 4 from J, leaving 9 bases between them. CDR3 sequence: CAISERGATEAFF. Here the CDR3 DNA reads TGTGCCATCAGTGAAAGGGGGGCCACTGAAGCTTTCTTT.

CDR3 coding DNA: TGTGCCAGCAGTTGGGGGGGGGGGCACACAGATACGCAGTATTTT. This codes for CASSWGGGHTDTQYF. The J gene is TRBJ2-3, the V gene TRBV28; tentative D call: TRBD2 (7 bases). Trimming took off 4 bases at V and 2 bases at J, with 13 bases between the two ends. Germline V lookup: CDR1 MDHEN, CDR2 SYDVKM. The CDR3 is made up of 15 amino acids.

The chain uses TRBV4-2 and TRBJ2-5, with TRBD2 matching over 13 bases. V gave up 5 bases and J gave up 1 base; unmatched junction bases: 4. The CDR3 contains 16 residues. Germline CDR1 is LGHNA and CDR2 is YNFKEQ. The CDR3 is CASSRGTSGAQETQYF. CDR3 coding DNA: TGTGCCAGCAGCAGAGGGACTAGCGGGGCCCAAGAGACCCAGTACTTC.